The rows below give T cell receptor beta chains drawn from one sample of a study of OX40 agonist ivuxolimab in advanced cancers. The method was immunoSEQ multiplex PCR; TCRdb's version includes in-frame clones alone and lacks a portion of them. The sample yields more than 55,000 clones, less than 85% seen once. Sequencing used CD4+ or CD8+ T cells sorted from blood, obtained in a trial of the OX40 agonist ivuxolimab. The receptors come from an adult with an advanced solid tumor such as melanoma, head and neck, liver or kidney cancer. Both conserved end residues are part of each CDR3. The D gene is left open where the match is weak. Some rows mark clone size as missing; the rest say once, few, many or name a class of expanded clone.

.	.	TRBV6-5	TRBJ2-3	TGTGCCAGCAGTTACAACTTATTAGGGACAGATACGCAGTATTTT	CASSYNLLGTDTQYF
.	.	TRBV2	TRBJ2-1	TGTGCCAGCAGTACCCCATTACGAGGGGAAAATGAGCAGTTCTTC	CASSTPLRGENEQFF
.	.	TRBV5-1	TRBJ2-1	TGTGCCAGCAGCGGCGACGGGAGCAATGAGCAGTTCTTC	CASSGDGSNEQFF
.	.	TRBV4-3	TRBJ1-1	TGCGCCAGCAGCCAAGCTCGAGGGACCTCCCGCACCGAAGCTTTCTTT	CASSQARGTSRTEAFF
.	TRBD2	TRBV30	TRBJ2-5	TGTGCCTGGAGTGGACTAGCGGGAGAGACCCAGTACTTC	CAWSGLAGETQYF
.	TRBD1	TRBV23-1	TRBJ2-7	TGCGCCAGCAGTCCCTCCGGTAGGGACAGGGATAAACGCGAGCAGTACTTC	CASSPSGRDRDKREQYF
once	.	TRBV6-5	TRBJ2-2	TGTGCCAGCAGTTCTTCCTTCACCGGGGAGCTGTTTTTT	CASSSSFTGELFF
.	.	TRBV21-1	TRBJ2-1	TGTGCCAGCAGCAAAGTGGGGCTAGCGGGGTACAATGAGCAGTTCTTC	CASSKVGLAGYNEQFF
.	.	TRBV27	TRBJ2-5	TGTGCCAGCAGTTTACTGAGACGGGAGACCCAGTACTTC	CASSLLRRETQYF
.	TRBD2	TRBV19	TRBJ2-5	TGTGCCACCAGCGGGGAAGACGGCGAGACCCAGTACTTC	CATSGEDGETQYF
.	TRBD1	TRBV10-3	TRBJ2-7	TGTGCTATCTCGGGACAGGGGGCCCACGAGCAGTACTTC	CAISGQGAHEQYF
.	TRBD1	TRBV6-5	TRBJ2-3	TGTGCCAGCAGTCCTCGGACAGGGGGCACAGATACGCAGTATTTT	CASSPRTGGTDTQYF
.	TRBD2	TRBV29-1	TRBJ2-4	TGCAGCGCGGGGACTAGCAGTAGAAACATTCAGTACTTC	CSAGTSSRNIQYF
.	TRBD2	TRBV5-5	TRBJ2-5	TGTGCCAGCAGCTTGGGTGCGGGGGGGCAGAAAAAGACCCAGTACTTC	CASSLGAGGQKKTQYF
.	.	TRBV7-9	TRBJ2-1	TGTGCCAGCAGCCAGGGGTGGATCGACAATGAGCAGTTCTTC	CASSQGWIDNEQFF
.	TRBD2	TRBV7-2	TRBJ2-5	TGTGCCAGCAGTTTGGTAGCCCGACTAGCGGGGGGGTCTTCCCAGTACTTC	CASSLVARLAGGSSQYF
.	TRBD1	TRBV6-1	TRBJ1-1	TGTGCCAGCAGTGAAGCGCAAGGGTGGACAGGGAGGAGGGTGAACACTGAAGCTTTCTTT	CASSEAQGWTGRRVNTEAFF
.	.	TRBV5-1	TRBJ1-2	TGCGCCAGCAGTTCCCCGATGAGCAGCCCGAACTATGGCTACACCTTC	CASSSPMSSPNYGYTF
.	.	TRBV9	TRBJ2-3	TGTGCCAGCAGCGGCCTAGCTCTACTCACAGATACGCAGTATTTT	CASSGLALLTDTQYF
.	TRBD2	TRBV27	TRBJ2-1	TGTGCCAGCAGTTTTGGCGGGAGCCCCAATGAGCAGTTCTTC	CASSFGGSPNEQFF
.	TRBD2	TRBV28	TRBJ2-7	TGTGCCAGCAGTTTTAGCGGGAGAAGCGAGCAGTACTTC	CASSFSGRSEQYF
.	TRBD1	TRBV11-2	TRBJ2-1	TGTGCCAGCAGCTCCGGACAGGCTATAGATGAGCAGTTCTTC	CASSSGQAIDEQFF